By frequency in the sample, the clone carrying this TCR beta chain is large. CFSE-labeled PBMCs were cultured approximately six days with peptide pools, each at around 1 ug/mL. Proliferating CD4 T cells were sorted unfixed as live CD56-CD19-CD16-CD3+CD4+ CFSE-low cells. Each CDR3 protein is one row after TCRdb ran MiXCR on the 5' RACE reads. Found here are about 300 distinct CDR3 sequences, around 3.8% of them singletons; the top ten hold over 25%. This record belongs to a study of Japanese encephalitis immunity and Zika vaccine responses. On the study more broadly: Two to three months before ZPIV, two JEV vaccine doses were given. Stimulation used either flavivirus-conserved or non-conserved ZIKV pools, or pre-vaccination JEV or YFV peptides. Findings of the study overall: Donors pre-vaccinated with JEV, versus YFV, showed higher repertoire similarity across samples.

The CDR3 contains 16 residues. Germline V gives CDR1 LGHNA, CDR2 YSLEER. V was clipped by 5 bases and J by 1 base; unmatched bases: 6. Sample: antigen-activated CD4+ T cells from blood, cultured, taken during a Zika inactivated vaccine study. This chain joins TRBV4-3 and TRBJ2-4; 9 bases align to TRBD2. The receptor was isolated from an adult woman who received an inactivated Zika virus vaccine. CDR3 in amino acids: CASSYSGGNAKNIQYF. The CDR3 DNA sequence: TGCGCCAGCAGCTATAGCGGGGGCAATGCCAAAAACATTCAGTACTTC.